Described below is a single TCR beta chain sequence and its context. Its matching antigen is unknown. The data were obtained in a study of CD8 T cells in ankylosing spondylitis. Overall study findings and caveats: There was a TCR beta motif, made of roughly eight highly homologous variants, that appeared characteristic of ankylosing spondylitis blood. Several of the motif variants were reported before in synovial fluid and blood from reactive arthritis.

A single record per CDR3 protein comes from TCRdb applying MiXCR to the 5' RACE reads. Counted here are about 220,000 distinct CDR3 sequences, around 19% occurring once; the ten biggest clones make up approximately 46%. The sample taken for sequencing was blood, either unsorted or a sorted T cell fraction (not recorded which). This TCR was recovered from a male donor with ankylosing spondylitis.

CDR3 residues: CASSYQGVTDTQYF. CDR3 nucleotides: TGTGCCAGCAGTTATCAGGGGGTCACAGATACGCAGTATTTT. The V and J genes are TRBV6-5 and TRBJ2-3; 7 bases are shared with TRBD1. The CDR3 has 14 residues. With V trimmed by 3 bases and J by 2 bases, 2 bases remained unmatched. The V gene's germline CDR1 is MNHEY and CDR2 SVGAGI.